A selection of T cell receptor beta chains follows, all from one sample in a study of blood T cell repertoires in COVID-19. The data were produced by immunoSEQ multiplex PCR, yet TCRdb's version contains in-frame clones alone and is incomplete. The data contain 200,000 or so clones, around 86% of them seen just once; the ten biggest clones take up roughly 3.8%. The specimen sequenced was PBMCs or T cells enriched from blood (not recorded which). The receptors come from a middle-aged woman with acute COVID-19. Both conserved end residues are part of each CDR3. D genes are given only for firm matches. Size tells how often a clone was seen (once, few, many) or the class of an expanded clone, and some rows leave it out.

>TRBV6-5|TRBD1|NA|TRBJ2-7
CASRQTGTYEQYF
TGTGCCAGCAGACAGACAGGGACCTACGAGCAGTACTTC
>TRBV28|NA|NA|TRBJ2-7
CASSFPRGGEQYF
TGTGCCAGCAGTTTTCCGCGGGGCGGCGAGCAGTACTTC
>TRBV11-2|NA|NA|TRBJ2-7
CASSLGGGQESSYEQYF
TGTGCCAGCAGCTTAGGGGGGGGACAGGAAAGCTCCTACGAGCAGTACTTC
>TRBV19|NA|NA|TRBJ2-1
CASRSGLEQFF
TGTGCCAGTAGATCCGGACTTGAGCAGTTCTTC
>TRBV7-9|NA|few|TRBJ2-2
CASSSSSTGELFF
TGTGCCAGCAGCTCTAGTAGCACCGGGGAGCTGTTTTTT
>TRBV6-5|NA|NA|TRBJ1-6
CASSYSSEYNSPLHF
TGTGCCAGCAGTTACTCGTCCGAGTATAATTCACCCCTCCACTTT
>TRBV3-1/TRBV3-2|NA|NA|TRBJ1-2
CASSQTGTPVPYGYTF
TGTGCCAGCAGTCAAACCGGGACACCTGTTCCCTATGGCTACACCTTC
>TRBV4-3|NA|once|TRBJ2-7
CASSQEGGARRQYF
TGCGCCAGCAGCCAAGAAGGTGGGGCCCGCAGGCAGTACTTC
>TRBV6-6|NA|NA|TRBJ1-2
CASSPQEALGYTF
TGTGCCAGCAGCCCCCAGGAGGCGTTAGGCTACACCTTC
>TRBV10-3|TRBD1|many|TRBJ2-7
CAISGTGGHEQYF
TGTGCCATCTCGGGGACAGGGGGCCACGAGCAGTACTTC
>TRBV6-5|TRBD1|NA|TRBJ2-7
CASSYSGTGGYEQYF
TGTGCCAGCAGTTACTCGGGGACAGGGGGTTACGAGCAGTACTTC
>TRBV28|TRBD2|NA|TRBJ2-5
CASRTSGLETQYF
TGTGCCAGCAGGACTAGCGGGTTGGAGACCCAGTACTTC
>TRBV5-1|TRBD2|NA|TRBJ2-1
CASSRRWEGRSVEQFF
TGCGCCAGCAGCCGTAGGTGGGAGGGCCGTTCGGTTGAGCAGTTCTTC
>TRBV7-9|NA|NA|TRBJ2-3
CASSAFSTDTQYF
TGTGCCAGCAGCGCGTTTAGCACAGATACGCAGTATTTT
>TRBV18|TRBD1|few|TRBJ1-1
CASSHGQGVETEAFF
TGTGCCAGCTCACACGGACAGGGAGTAGAAACTGAAGCTTTCTTT
>TRBV7-9|TRBD2|NA|TRBJ2-3
CASSQNKGLAGDTQYF
TGTGCCAGCAGCCAGAATAAGGGGCTAGCGGGAGATACGCAGTATTTT
>TRBV3-1/TRBV3-2|TRBD1|once|TRBJ1-1
CASSRTAGRDRTTEAFF
TGTGCCAGCAGCCGAACAGCCGGGAGGGACAGAACTACTGAAGCTTTCTTT
>TRBV28|NA|NA|TRBJ1-6
CASSLNSPLHF
TGTGCCAGCAGTCTCAATTCACCCCTCCACTTT
>TRBV3-1/TRBV3-2|NA|NA|TRBJ1-1
CASSQEGRAFF
TGTGCCAGCAGCCAAGAGGGCCGCGCTTTCTTT
>TRBV6-6|TRBD1|few|TRBJ1-5
CASSTQGTLGQPQHF
TGTGCCAGCAGTACACAGGGGACCTTAGGGCAGCCCCAGCATTTT
>TRBV13|NA|NA|TRBJ2-5
CASSQGRSETQYF
TGTGCCAGCAGCCAAGGCCGGAGCGAGACCCAGTACTTC
>TRBV27|TRBD2|NA|TRBJ2-1
CASLSGTSGSLSYNEQFF
TGTGCCAGCTTGTCCGGGACTAGCGGGAGTCTGTCCTACAATGAGCAGTTCTTC
>TRBV15|NA|once|TRBJ2-5
CATSRTKIGRETQYF
TGTGCCACCAGCAGGACGAAAATTGGGAGGGAGACCCAGTACTTC